This TCR beta chain was recovered during a study of T cells after yellow fever vaccination. Study context: SMART-Seq v4 Ultra Low Input handled preparation of low-cell-number fractions. Study-wide results and limits: Researchers cautioned that FACS-sorted repertoires could harbor abundant clonotypes contaminating from the bulk population. Re-detected after boosting: most primary clones, 96% of CD4 and about 85% of CD8.

It was through 5'RACE template switching that TCR cDNA was made, with a universal primer site and UMIs added. Each CDR3 protein is one row after TCRdb ran MiXCR on the 5' RACE reads. Found here are roughly 500,000 distinct CDR3 sequences, roughly 19% of them singletons; the top ten hold about 13%. This clonotype appeared a few times. The antigen is unknown. V was cut by 4 bases and J by 0 bases, with 15 bases left in between. CDR1 is MRHNA and CDR2 is SNTAGT in the germline V gene. The CDR3 is 16 amino acids. The sample in question was PBMCs, obtained 15 days after the yellow fever booster vaccination. The chain recombines TRBV6-4 with TRBJ1-1; possibly TRBD1 for D (5 bases). This sequence originates from a man aged 25 to 40 who received the YFV17D yellow fever vaccine. For the CDR3, the DNA is TGTGCCAGCAGTGCTTCCGCCGGGGGGATGAACACTGAAGCTTTCTTT. Protein product: CASSASAGGMNTEAFF.